The 13 T cell receptor beta chains listed next were all sequenced from one sample in a study of CD8 T cells in ankylosing spondylitis. TCRdb called the 5' RACE reads again in MiXCR, with one record for every CDR3 protein. The repertoire holds approximately 140,000 distinct CDR3 sequences, roughly 8% seen once, with approximately 6.8% in the top ten. Material: synovial fluid, either unsorted or a sorted T cell fraction (not recorded which). These TCRs come from a male donor with ankylosing spondylitis.

This clonotype was recorded a few times. V is TRBV9 and J is TRBJ1-3, with 8 bases identical to TRBD1. The ends lost 3 bases at V and 15 bases at J; junction bases unmatched: 8. There are 12 residues in the CDR3. Germline loops: CDR1 SGDLS, CDR2 YYNGEE. CDR3 sequence reads: CASSAPGQGSYF. DNA of the CDR3: TGTGCCAGCAGCGCCCCCGGACAGGGTTCATATTTT.

This clonotype was counted at least ten times. The chain uses TRBV20-1 and TRBJ1-3; D possibly corresponds to TRBD1 (5 bases). Germline V lookup: CDR1 DFQATT, CDR2 SNEGSKA (reference sequence). V lost 3 bases, J lost 4 bases, and 16 bases lay in between. The length of the CDR3 is 15 residues. CDR3 in amino acids: CSARSSLGDGNTIYF. CDR3 coding DNA: TGCAGTGCTAGGTCCTCTTTGGGGGACGGAAACACCATATATTTT.

This clonotype has at least ten counts. The J gene is TRBJ1-1, the V gene TRBV7-3; D uncertain. V dropped 4 bases and J dropped 8 bases, with 14 bases sitting between them. The length of the CDR3 is 13 residues. Germline lookup yields CDR1 SGHTA and CDR2 FQGTGA. The CDR3 sequence is CASSSYMGFEAFF. The CDR3 bases are TGTGCCAGCAGCTCCTATATGGGGTTCGAAGCTTTCTTT.

The chain recombines TRBV20-1 with TRBJ1-6, with a tentative D call TRBD1 (5 bases). Germline CDR1 and CDR2: DFQATT and SNEGSKA (reference sequence). The V end lost 2 bases, the J end lost 9 bases, and 14 bases lay between the germline ends. The CDR3 is 14 amino acids. The CDR3 here is CSARLGESGSPLHF. The DNA for the CDR3 is TGCAGTGCTAGATTAGGGGAATCGGGTTCACCCCTCCACTTT.

This clonotype was counted between two and nine times. The chain couples TRBV28 to TRBJ2-7, with D perhaps TRBD2 (6 bases). Per germline, CDR1 MDHEN and CDR2 SYDVKM. The CDR3 has 15 residues. The V gene lost 5 bases and the J gene lost 1 base, with 15 bases spanning the gap. The CDR3 coding sequence is TGTGCCAGCAGTCAACCCGGCAGCGGGTCCTACGAGCAGTACTTC. It specifies CASSQPGSGSYEQYF.

This clonotype was picked up many times. This chain joins TRBV6-2 or TRBV6-3 and TRBJ1-5; maybe TRBD1 (6 bases). Trimming stripped 7 bases from V and 6 bases from J, with 19 bases between. The germline CDR1 and CDR2 sequences are MNHEY and SVGEGT. CDR3 size: 15 residues. DNA for the CDR3: TGTGCCAGCACCACAGGGATATGGAAGAGTCAGCCCCAGCATTTT. The encoded protein is CASTTGIWKSQPQHF.

This clonotype has at least ten counts. This chain connects TRBV20-1 to TRBJ1-4, with 8 bases fitting TRBD1. In germline, CDR1 is DFQATT, CDR2 SNEGSKA (reference sequence). Trimming took 5 bases from V and 8 from J; bases not matched to a gene: 7. The CDR3 consists of 13 residues. CDR3 bases: TGCAGTGCTGCGGACAGGGCCGGGGAAAAACTGTTTTTT. Amino acid sequence: CSAADRAGEKLFF.

This clonotype was seen more than once but under ten times. The chain carries TRBV5-6 and TRBJ1-2, with D unresolved. V lost 3 bases, J lost 4 bases, and 10 bases lay in between. This CDR3 contains 13 residues. From germline, CDR1 is SGHDT and CDR2 YYEEEE. The CDR3 coding sequence is TGTGCCAGCAGCTCTCGGACGGGCTATGGCTACACCTTC. It yields the protein CASSSRTGYGYTF.

In this sample, this clonotype turned up many times. The chain employs TRBV6-2 or TRBV6-3 and TRBJ1-1; 7 bases map to TRBD1. Germline V gene data show CDR1 as MNHEY and CDR2 as SVGEGT. V gave up 2 bases and J gave up 5 bases; unmatched junction bases: 5. This CDR3 comprises 14 residues. The CDR3 loop reads CASSYGQGETEAFF. In nucleotides, the CDR3 is TGTGCCAGCAGTTACGGTCAGGGGGAGACTGAAGCTTTCTTT.

This clonotype has more than one count but fewer than ten. The chain carries TRBV10-3 and TRBJ1-2, with 9 bases aligning to TRBD1. The V and J ends lost 8 bases and 8 bases, in that order; junction bases with no gene match: 12. The length of the CDR3 is 14 residues. The V gene's germline CDR1 is ENHRY and CDR2 SYGVKD. CDR3 loop: CAIGQGTRFWGYTF. CDR3 DNA: TGTGCCATCGGACAGGGGACGCGGTTTTGGGGCTACACCTTC.

This clonotype appeared many times. This sequence joins TRBV11-2 and TRBJ2-3; D gene unclear. CDR3 length equals 13 residues. CDR1 and CDR2 (germline): SGHAT, FQNNGV. V lost 4 bases and J lost 4, with 9 bases in between. The CDR3 sequence: CASSSVRSDTQYF. CDR3 DNA: TGTGCCAGCAGCTCCGTCAGATCAGATACGCAGTATTTT.

Ten or more counts support this clonotype. The V and J genes are TRBV7-2 and TRBJ2-2; possibly TRBD1 or TRBD2 for D (5 bases each). The V gene's germline CDR1 is SGHTA and CDR2 FQGNSA. The length of the CDR3 is 17 residues. V lost 7 bases to trimming and J lost 3 bases, with 21 bases between them. The CDR3 DNA sequence: TGTGCCAGCAAGTTTATCCGGGGCCTACCTCACACCGGGGAGCTGTTTTTT. This codes for CASKFIRGLPHTGELFF.

Ten or more counts support this clonotype. The rearrangement joins TRBV7-2 to TRBJ1-2; 8 nucleotides match TRBD1. Germline V gives CDR1 SGHTA, CDR2 FQGNSA. The V gene end was trimmed by 5 bases and the J gene end by 4 bases; junction bases not matched to a gene: 9. The CDR3 is 15 amino acids. CDR3 nucleotide sequence: TGTGCCAGCAGCAAACAGGGGGTTGGTACCTATGGCTACACCTTC. It translates to CASSKQGVGTYGYTF.